This TCR beta chain appears in the sequencing data of a study of blood T cell repertoires in COVID-19. Whole-study context: PBMCs, B-cell-depleted T cells, or T cells were the source of the cDNA or gDNA that made up the material.

The CDR3 covers 15 residues. V dropped 2 bases and J dropped 4 bases, with 15 bases sitting between them. Germline V gene sequence: CDR1 SGDLS, CDR2 YYNGEE. Only in-frame clones appear in the TCRdb table, and some are missing; sequencing was by immunoSEQ multiplex PCR. The profile shows some 340,000 clones, about 85% of them singletons. This clonotype was sampled from a woman aged 18 to 35 with acute or convalescent COVID-19. Sample: peripheral blood. The chain combines TRBV9 with TRBJ1-2; perhaps TRBD1 as D (5 bases). This CDR3 reads CASSVEQDSLYGYTF. The CDR3 DNA is TGTGCCAGCAGCGTCGAACAGGATTCTCTCTATGGCTACACCTTC.